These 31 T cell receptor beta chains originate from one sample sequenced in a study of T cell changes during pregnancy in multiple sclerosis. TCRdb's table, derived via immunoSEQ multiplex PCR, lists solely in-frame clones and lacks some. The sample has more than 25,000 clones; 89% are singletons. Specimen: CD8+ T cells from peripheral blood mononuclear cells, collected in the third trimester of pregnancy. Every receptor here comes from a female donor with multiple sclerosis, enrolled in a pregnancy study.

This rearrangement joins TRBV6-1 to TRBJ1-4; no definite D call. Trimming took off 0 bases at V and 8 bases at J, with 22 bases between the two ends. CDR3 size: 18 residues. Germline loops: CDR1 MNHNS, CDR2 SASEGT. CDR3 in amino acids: CASSEALVDMTRLEKLFF. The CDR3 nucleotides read TGTGCCAGCAGTGAAGCGCTGGTAGACATGACGAGATTGGAAAAACTGTTTTTT.

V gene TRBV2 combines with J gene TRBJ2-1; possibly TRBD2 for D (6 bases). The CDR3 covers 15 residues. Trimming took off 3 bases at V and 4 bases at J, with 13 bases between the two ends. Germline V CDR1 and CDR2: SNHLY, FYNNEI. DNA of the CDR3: TGTGCCAGCAGTGAGGAGGGGAAACCTTACAATGAGCAGTTCTTC. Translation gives CASSEEGKPYNEQFF.

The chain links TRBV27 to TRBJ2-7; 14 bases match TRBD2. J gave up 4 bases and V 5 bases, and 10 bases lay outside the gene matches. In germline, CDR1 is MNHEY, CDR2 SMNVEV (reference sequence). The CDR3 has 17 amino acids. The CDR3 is CASSGTSGSGPTYEQYF. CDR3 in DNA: TGTGCCAGCAGTGGGACTAGCGGGAGTGGTCCTACGTACGAGCAGTACTTC.

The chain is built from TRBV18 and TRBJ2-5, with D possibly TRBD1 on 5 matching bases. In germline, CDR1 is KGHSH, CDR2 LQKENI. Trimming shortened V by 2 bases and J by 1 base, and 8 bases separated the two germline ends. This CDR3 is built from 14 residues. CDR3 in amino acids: CASSPNTGQETQYF. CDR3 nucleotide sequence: TGTGCCAGCTCACCAAACACAGGCCAAGAGACCCAGTACTTC.

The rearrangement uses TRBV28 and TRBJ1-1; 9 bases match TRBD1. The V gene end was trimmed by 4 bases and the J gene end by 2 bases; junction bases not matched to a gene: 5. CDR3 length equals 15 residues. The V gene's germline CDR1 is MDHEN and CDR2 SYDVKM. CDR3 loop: CASSSRQGGNTEAFF. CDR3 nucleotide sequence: TGTGCCAGCAGTTCCCGACAGGGGGGAAACACTGAAGCTTTCTTT.

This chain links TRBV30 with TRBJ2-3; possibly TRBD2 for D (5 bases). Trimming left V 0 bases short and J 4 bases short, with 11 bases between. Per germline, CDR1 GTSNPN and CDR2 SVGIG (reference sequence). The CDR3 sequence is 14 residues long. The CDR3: CAWSVTGSADTQYF. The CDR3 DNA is TGTGCCTGGAGTGTAACGGGGAGCGCAGATACGCAGTATTTT. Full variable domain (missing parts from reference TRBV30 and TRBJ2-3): SQTIHQWPATLVQPVGSPLSLECTVEGTSNPNLYWYRQAAGRGLQLLFYSVGIGQISSEVPQNLSASRPQDRQFILSSKKLLLSDSGFYLCAWSVTGSADTQYFGPGTRLTVL.

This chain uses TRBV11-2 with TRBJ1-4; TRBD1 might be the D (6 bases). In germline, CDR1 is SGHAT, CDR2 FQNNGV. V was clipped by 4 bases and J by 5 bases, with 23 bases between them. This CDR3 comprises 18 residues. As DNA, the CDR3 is TGTGCCAGCAGCTCCAACCCCCGGGGGGGCAGCGAGAATGAAAAACTGTTTTTT. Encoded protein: CASSSNPRGGSENEKLFF.

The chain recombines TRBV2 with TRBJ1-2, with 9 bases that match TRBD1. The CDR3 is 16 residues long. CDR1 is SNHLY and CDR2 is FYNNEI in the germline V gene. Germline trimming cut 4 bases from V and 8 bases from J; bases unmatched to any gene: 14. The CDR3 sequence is CASSASNRGPLRGYTF. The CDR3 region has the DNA TGTGCCAGCAGTGCTTCTAACAGGGGGCCGCTGAGGGGCTACACCTTC.

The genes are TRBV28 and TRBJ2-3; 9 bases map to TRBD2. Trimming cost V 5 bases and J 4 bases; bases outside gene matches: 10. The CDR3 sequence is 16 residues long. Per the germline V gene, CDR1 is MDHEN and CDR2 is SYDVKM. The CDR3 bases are TGTGCCAGCAGTCCATCCTTAGCGGGAGACGCAGATACGCAGTATTTT. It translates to CASSPSLAGDADTQYF. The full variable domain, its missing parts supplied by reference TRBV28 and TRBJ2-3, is DVKVTQSSRYLVKRTGEKVFLECVQDMDHENMFWYRQDPGLGLRLIYFSYDVKMKEKGDIPEGYSVSREKKERFSLILESASTNQTSMYLCASSPSLAGDADTQYFGPGTRLTVL.

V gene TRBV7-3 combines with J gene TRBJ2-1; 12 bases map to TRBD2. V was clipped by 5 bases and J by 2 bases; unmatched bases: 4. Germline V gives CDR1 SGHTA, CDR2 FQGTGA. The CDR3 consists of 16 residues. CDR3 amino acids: CASSPGLAGPYNEQFF. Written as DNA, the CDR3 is TGTGCCAGCAGCCCCGGACTAGCGGGGCCCTACAATGAGCAGTTCTTC.

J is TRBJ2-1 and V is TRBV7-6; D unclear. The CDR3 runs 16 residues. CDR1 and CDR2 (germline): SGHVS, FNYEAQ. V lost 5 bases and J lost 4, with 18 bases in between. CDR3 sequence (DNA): TGTGCCAGCAGCAACCGTATAGCAATAAGGTACAATGAGCAGTTCTTC. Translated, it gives CASSNRIAIRYNEQFF.

The CDR3 is CATSSDRPTEAFF. CDR3 nucleotides: TGTGCCACCAGCAGCGACAGGCCTACTGAAGCTTTCTTT. J is TRBJ1-1 and V is TRBV15, with D maybe TRBD1 (6 bases). V dropped 3 bases and J dropped 5 bases, with 10 bases sitting between them. CDR3 length: 13 residues. Germline loops: CDR1 LNHNV, CDR2 YYDKDF (reference sequence).

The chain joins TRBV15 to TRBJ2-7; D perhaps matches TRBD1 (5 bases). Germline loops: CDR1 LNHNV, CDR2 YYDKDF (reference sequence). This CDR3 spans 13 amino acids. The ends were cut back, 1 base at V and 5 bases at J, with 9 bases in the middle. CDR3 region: CATSRVRGDEQYF. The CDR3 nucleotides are TGTGCCACCAGCAGAGTTAGGGGCGACGAGCAGTACTTC.

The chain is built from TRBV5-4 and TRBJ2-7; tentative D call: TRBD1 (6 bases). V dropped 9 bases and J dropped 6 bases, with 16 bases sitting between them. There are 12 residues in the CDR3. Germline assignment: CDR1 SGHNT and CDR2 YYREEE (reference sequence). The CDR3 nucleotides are TGTGCCACTGGTCGTCAGGGGTTCGAGCAGTACTTC. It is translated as CATGRQGFEQYF.

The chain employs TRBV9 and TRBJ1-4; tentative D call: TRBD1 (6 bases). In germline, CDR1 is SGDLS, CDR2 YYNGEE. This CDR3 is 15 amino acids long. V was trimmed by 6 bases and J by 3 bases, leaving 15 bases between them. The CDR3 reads CASNPSGVANEKLFF. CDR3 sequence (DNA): TGTGCCAGCAACCCATCAGGGGTGGCTAATGAAAAACTGTTTTTT.

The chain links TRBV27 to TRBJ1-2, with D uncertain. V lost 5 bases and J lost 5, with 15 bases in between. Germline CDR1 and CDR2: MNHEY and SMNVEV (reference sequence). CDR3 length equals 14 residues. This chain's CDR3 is CASSPRGLAYGYTF. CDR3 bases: TGTGCCAGCAGTCCCAGAGGACTAGCTTATGGCTACACCTTC.

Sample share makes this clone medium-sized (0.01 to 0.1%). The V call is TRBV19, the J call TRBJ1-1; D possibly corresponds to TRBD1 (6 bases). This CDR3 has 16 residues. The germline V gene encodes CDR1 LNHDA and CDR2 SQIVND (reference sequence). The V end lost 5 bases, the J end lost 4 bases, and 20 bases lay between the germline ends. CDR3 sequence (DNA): TGTGCCAGTAGTCCCCTGGCCCAGGGGCCTGGCACTGAAGCTTTCTTT. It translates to CASSPLAQGPGTEAFF. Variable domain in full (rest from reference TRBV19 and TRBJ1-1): DGGITQSPKYLFRKEGQNVTLSCEQNLNHDAMYWYRQDPGQGLRLIYYSQIVNDFQKGDIAEGYSVSREKKESFPLTVTSAQKNPTAFYLCASSPLAQGPGTEAFFGQGTRLTVV.

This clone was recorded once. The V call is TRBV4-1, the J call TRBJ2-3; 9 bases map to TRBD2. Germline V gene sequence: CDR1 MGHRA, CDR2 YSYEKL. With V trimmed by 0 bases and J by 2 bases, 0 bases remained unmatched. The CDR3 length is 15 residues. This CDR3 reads CASSQEGLATDTQYF. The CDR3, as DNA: TGCGCCAGCAGCCAAGAGGGACTAGCCACAGATACGCAGTATTTT.

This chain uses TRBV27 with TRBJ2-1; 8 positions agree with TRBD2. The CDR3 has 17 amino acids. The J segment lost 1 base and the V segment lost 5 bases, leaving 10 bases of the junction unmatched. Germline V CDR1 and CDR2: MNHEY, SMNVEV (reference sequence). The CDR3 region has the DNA TGTGCCAGCAGTCCCCGGGAGGGAACATTGTCCTACAATGAGCAGTTCTTC. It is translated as CASSPREGTLSYNEQFF.

DNA for the CDR3: TGTGCCAGCAGCCCCCCAGGACAGGCAAATGAAAAACTGTTTTTT. Protein: CASSPPGQANEKLFF. V gene TRBV2 combines with J gene TRBJ1-4, with TRBD1 matching 7 bases. The CDR3 is 15 amino acids. CDR1 is SNHLY, CDR2 FYNNEI, per germline. Trimming took 6 bases from V and 5 from J; bases not matched to a gene: 9.

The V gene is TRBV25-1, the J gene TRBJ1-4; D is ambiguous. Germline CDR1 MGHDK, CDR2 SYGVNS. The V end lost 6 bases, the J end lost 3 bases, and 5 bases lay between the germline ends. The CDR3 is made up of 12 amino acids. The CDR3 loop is CASSGANEKLFF. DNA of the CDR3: TGTGCCAGCAGCGGAGCTAATGAAAAACTGTTTTTT.

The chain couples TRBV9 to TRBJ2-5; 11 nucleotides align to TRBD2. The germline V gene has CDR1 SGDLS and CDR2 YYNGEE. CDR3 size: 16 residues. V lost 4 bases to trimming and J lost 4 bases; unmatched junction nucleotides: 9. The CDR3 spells CASSSPVAGGLETQYF. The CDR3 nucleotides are TGTGCCAGCAGCTCCCCCGTAGCGGGAGGGTTAGAGACCCAGTACTTC. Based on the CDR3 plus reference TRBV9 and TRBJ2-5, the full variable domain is DSGVTQTPKHLITATGQRVTLRCSPRSGDLSVYWYQQSLDQGLQFLIQYYNGEERAKGNILERFSAQQFPDLHSELNLSSLELGDSALYFCASSSPVAGGLETQYFGPGTRLLVL.

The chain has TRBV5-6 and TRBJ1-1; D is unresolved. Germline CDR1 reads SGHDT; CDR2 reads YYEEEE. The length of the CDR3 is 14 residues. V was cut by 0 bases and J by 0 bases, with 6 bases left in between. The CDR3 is CASSLELLNTEAFF. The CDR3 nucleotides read TGTGCCAGCAGCTTGGAACTCCTGAACACTGAAGCTTTCTTT.

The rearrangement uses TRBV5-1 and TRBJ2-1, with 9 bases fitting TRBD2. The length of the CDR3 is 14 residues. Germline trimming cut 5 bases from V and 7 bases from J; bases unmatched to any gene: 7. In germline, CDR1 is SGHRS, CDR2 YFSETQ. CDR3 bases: TGCGCCAGCAGAGACGCGGGGGGGTCGAATGAGCAGTTCTTC. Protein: CASRDAGGSNEQFF.

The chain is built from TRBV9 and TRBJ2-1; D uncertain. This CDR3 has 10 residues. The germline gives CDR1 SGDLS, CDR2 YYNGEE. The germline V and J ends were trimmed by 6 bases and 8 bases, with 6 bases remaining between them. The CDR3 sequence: CASNPDEQFF. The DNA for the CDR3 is TGTGCCAGCAACCCGGATGAGCAGTTCTTC.

CDR3 nucleotides: TGTGCCAGCAGTTTTGGGCAGGCGTTTGAGCAGTACTTC. This codes for CASSFGQAFEQYF. The genes are TRBV27 and TRBJ2-7; D gene unclear. The germline V gene encodes CDR1 MNHEY and CDR2 SMNVEV (reference sequence). The CDR3 is 13 amino acids. Trimming pared 3 bases from V and 7 bases from J, leaving 13 bases between.

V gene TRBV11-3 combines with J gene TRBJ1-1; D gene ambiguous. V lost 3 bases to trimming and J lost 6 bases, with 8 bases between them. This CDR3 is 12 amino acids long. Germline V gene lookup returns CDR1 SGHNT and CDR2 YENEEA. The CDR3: CASSLTRSEAFF. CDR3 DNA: TGTGCCAGCAGCTTGACACGTTCTGAAGCTTTCTTT.

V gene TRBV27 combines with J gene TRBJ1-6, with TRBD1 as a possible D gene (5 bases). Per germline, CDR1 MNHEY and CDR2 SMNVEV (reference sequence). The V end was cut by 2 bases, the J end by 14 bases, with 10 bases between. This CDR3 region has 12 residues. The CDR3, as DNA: TGTGCCAGCAGTTTAACAGGCGCTACCCTCCACTTT. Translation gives CASSLTGATLHF.

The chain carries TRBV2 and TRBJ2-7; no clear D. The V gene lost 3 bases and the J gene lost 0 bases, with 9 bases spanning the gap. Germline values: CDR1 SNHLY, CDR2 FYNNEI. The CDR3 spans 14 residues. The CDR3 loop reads CASSEGSISYEQYF. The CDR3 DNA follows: TGTGCCAGCAGTGAGGGCAGCATCTCCTACGAGCAGTACTTC.

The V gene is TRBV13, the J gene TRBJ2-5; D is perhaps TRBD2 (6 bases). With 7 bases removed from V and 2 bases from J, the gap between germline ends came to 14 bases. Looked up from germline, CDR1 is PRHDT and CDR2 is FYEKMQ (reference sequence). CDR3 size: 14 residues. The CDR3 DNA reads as TGTGCCAGCACCATACGGGACTTACAAGAGACCCAGTACTTC. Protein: CASTIRDLQETQYF.

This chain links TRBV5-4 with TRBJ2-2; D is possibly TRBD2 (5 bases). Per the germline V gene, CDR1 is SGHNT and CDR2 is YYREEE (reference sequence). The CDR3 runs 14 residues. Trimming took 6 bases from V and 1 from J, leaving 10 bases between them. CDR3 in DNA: TGTGCCAGCACGCCTAGCCGGAACACCGGGGAGCTGTTTTTT. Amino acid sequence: CASTPSRNTGELFF.